The clone carrying this T cell receptor beta chain was counted only a few times. The antigen remains unidentified. The data stem from a study of T cell repertoires in cytomegalovirus infection. Study-level information: Signatures in public TCR beta sequences pointed to both CMV infection and matching HLA type. Study-wide results and limits: Dominating the ex vivo response were HLA-C-restricted CMV-specific TCR beta clonotypes. Carriage of CMV together with the relevant HLA was identifiable through cumulative public TCR beta family frequency.

V was trimmed by 5 bases and J by 10 bases, leaving 18 bases between them. In germline, CDR1 is MNHNS, CDR2 SASEGT. The length of the CDR3 is 14 residues. MiXCR, applied by TCRdb to the reads, yields one record per CDR3 protein. The table shows approximately 140,000 distinct CDR3 sequences, with 24% occurring only once. The sequence was obtained from a human donor in good health (CMV status not recorded). Some clones in this sample may be carry-over from other donors' samples. This chain joins TRBV6-1 and TRBJ2-1; D gene ambiguous. The sample taken for sequencing was PBMCs, sequenced either directly or after in vitro stimulation (not recorded which). CDR3 amino acids: CASSPKVSVLEQFF. CDR3 nucleotide sequence: TGTGCCAGCAGTCCTAAGGTGTCAGTTTTAGAGCAGTTCTTC.